The clone carrying this T cell receptor beta chain was observed a handful of times. The antigen is undetermined. Primers: 60 Vbeta forward and 13 Jbeta reverse. Only in-frame clones appear in the TCRdb table, and some are missing; sequencing was by immunoSEQ multiplex PCR. Of 130,000 to 150,000 clones listed, roughly four fifths are singletons. This sample was taken from a study of cytomegalovirus exposure and HLA in healthy donors. Donors were nominally healthy when sampled, though unrecorded immune exposures were likely. Broader study findings: A later analysis reportedly found that, within productive TCRs, an Asian-associated ancestry cluster had fewer N-insertions than the mean observed across the approximately 700 donors. TCR beta chain V- and J-gene trimming was linked, in a later analysis, to a missense variant in DCLRE1C.

The CDR3 totals 13 residues. V was trimmed by 7 bases and J by 9 bases, leaving 17 bases between them. CDR1 and CDR2 from the germline V gene are SGHRS and YFSETQ. This TCR came from a human donor in good health. The chain links TRBV5-1 to TRBJ2-1; D possibly corresponds to TRBD1 (6 bases). Sequencing was carried out using PBMCs. DNA for the CDR3: TGCGCCAGCTCCGGACAGCCCAACGGTGAGCAGTTCTTC. It encodes CASSGQPNGEQFF.